What follows describes a single T cell receptor beta chain. The antigen remains unidentified. From germline, CDR1 is KGHSH and CDR2 LQKENI. The CDR3 is 15 residues long. Trimming shortened V by 3 bases and J by 3 bases, and 15 bases separated the two germline ends. This sample is part of a study of T cell responses to AZD1222 COVID-19 vaccine. Points from the study as a whole: Repertoire sampling occurred only after the peak T cell response. Females made up more of the donors, who were largely white British, and clonal diversity may have come out too low.

Produced via immunoSEQ multiplex PCR; TCRdb's table is partial and in-frame only. The sample has some 200,000 clones, under 95% seen once. The J gene is TRBJ2-7, the V gene TRBV18; weak D call: TRBD1 (6 bases). Sequencing was performed on peripheral blood, taken on day 0 of AZD1222 vaccination. The TCR comes from an adult in good health. Written as DNA, the CDR3 is TGTGCCAGCTCACCCCGGGACACCGGATTCTACGAGCAGTACTTC. Encoded protein: CASSPRDTGFYEQYF.